These 29 T cell receptor beta chains originate from one sample sequenced in a study of CD8+ T cells in alopecia areata. Investigators isolated RNA and reverse transcribed it into cDNA to act as the sequencing template. Some clones are missing from TCRdb's copy, which holds only in-frame ones; the method was immunoSEQ multiplex PCR. The data hold under 130,000 clones, with 55% observed a single time. Sequences were obtained from CD4+ T cells sorted from blood. All receptors come from a human donor in good health.

The rearrangement links TRBV29-1 to TRBJ2-3; no clear D. V was clipped by 8 bases and J by 5 bases, with 5 bases between them. The CDR3 spans 9 residues. CDR1 and CDR2 from the germline V gene are SQVTM and ANQGSEA. CDR3 sequence reads: CSPEDTQYF. CDR3 DNA sequence: TGCAGCCCCGAAGATACGCAGTATTTT.

Only a few counts were recorded for this clone. Here the CDR3 reads CASSLHSIYEQYF. Here the CDR3 DNA reads TGTGCCAGCAGCTTGCACAGCATCTACGAGCAGTACTTC. The chain carries TRBV5-6 and TRBJ2-7; D is unclear. V was clipped by 1 base and J by 3 bases, with 8 bases between them. CDR1 SGHDT and CDR2 YYEEEE come from the germline V gene. This CDR3 spans 13 amino acids.

The genes are TRBV19 and TRBJ2-2, with TRBD1 matching 7 bases. Germline CDR1 reads LNHDA; CDR2 reads SQIVND (reference sequence). Trimming at V came to 3 bases and at J to 1 base, leaving 11 bases not matched to a gene. CDR3 length: 18 amino acids. The CDR3 DNA reads TGTGCCAGTAGTATTTCCAATGCCGGGACAGTGAACACCGGGGAGCTGTTTTTT. Translated, it gives CASSISNAGTVNTGELFF.

This clone was recorded at least ten times. The V gene is TRBV5-1, the J gene TRBJ2-5; unclear D gene. The CDR3 has 15 amino acids. V was shortened by 4 bases and J by 3 bases, with 16 bases between the two germline ends. Germline V CDR1 and CDR2: SGHRS, YFSETQ. CDR3: CASSPGEAGKETQYF. The CDR3 DNA reads as TGCGCCAGCAGCCCGGGCGAGGCAGGAAAAGAGACCCAGTACTTC. The full variable domain, rest sourced from reference TRBV5-1 and TRBJ2-5, is KAGVTQTPRYLIKTRGQQVTLSCSPISGHRSVSWYQQTPGQGLQFLFEYFSETQRNKGNFPGRFSGRQFSNSRSEMNVSTLELGDSALYLCASSPGEAGKETQYFGPGTRLLVL.

The chain couples TRBV27 to TRBJ2-7, with a possible D match to TRBD1 (6 bases). This CDR3 region has 12 residues. Per the germline V gene, CDR1 is MNHEY and CDR2 is SMNVEV (reference sequence). Deletions cut 3 bases from V and 10 bases from J, with 13 bases between. The CDR3 spells CASSFPQGTQYF. In DNA form, the CDR3 reads TGTGCCAGCAGTTTCCCACAGGGTACTCAGTACTTC.

The chain carries TRBV9 and TRBJ2-5, with 7 bases lining up with TRBD1. After removal of 9 bases from V and 1 base from J, the junction contained 9 bases not matched to a gene. This CDR3 is built from 14 residues. The germline CDR1 and CDR2 sequences are SGDLS and YYNGEE. The CDR3 sequence: CATIPGQLQETQYF. The CDR3 coding sequence is TGTGCCACCATCCCGGGACAGCTCCAAGAGACCCAGTACTTC.

V is TRBV5-1 and J is TRBJ2-5; no clear D. CDR3 length equals 11 residues. V was clipped by 3 bases and J by 8 bases, with 8 bases between them. Germline values: CDR1 SGHRS, CDR2 YFSETQ. The CDR3 nucleotides read TGCGCCAGCAGCTCCAGTGCAACCCAGTACTTC. It translates to CASSSSATQYF. The whole variable domain, filled in from reference TRBV5-1 and TRBJ2-5, reads KAGVTQTPRYLIKTRGQQVTLSCSPISGHRSVSWYQQTPGQGLQFLFEYFSETQRNKGNFPGRFSGRQFSNSRSEMNVSTLELGDSALYLCASSSSATQYFGPGTRLLVL.

The genes are TRBV5-1 and TRBJ2-7, with 9 bases lining up with TRBD1. The CDR3 runs to 17 residues. J lost 5 bases, V lost 3 bases, and 15 bases had no gene match. From germline, CDR1 is SGHRS and CDR2 YFSETQ. The CDR3 bases are TGCGCCAGCAGCTACTCCCAAATACCGGGACAGGGCGACGAGCAGTACTTC. It encodes CASSYSQIPGQGDEQYF.

CDR3 in DNA: TGTGCCAGCAGCATAAGTCGGGCAGGTGTTGGGGAGCTGTTTTTT. Amino acids: CASSISRAGVGELFF. The J gene is TRBJ2-2, the V gene TRBV7-9; unclear D gene. CDR1 and CDR2 from the germline V gene are SEHNR and FQNEAQ (reference sequence). The CDR3 sequence is 15 residues long. V was clipped by 5 bases and J by 8 bases, with 18 bases between them.

This clone appeared a few times. The chain employs TRBV5-1 and TRBJ2-5; D perhaps matches TRBD1 (6 bases). The CDR3 sequence is 15 residues long. The V end was cut by 4 bases, the J end by 3 bases, with 16 bases between. Per germline, CDR1 SGHRS and CDR2 YFSETQ. The DNA of the CDR3 is TGCGCCAGCAGCCCAGGACCCCGGGACAAAGAGACCCAGTACTTC. It yields the protein CASSPGPRDKETQYF. Filled out from reference TRBV5-1 and TRBJ2-5, the complete variable domain reads KAGVTQTPRYLIKTRGQQVTLSCSPISGHRSVSWYQQTPGQGLQFLFEYFSETQRNKGNFPGRFSGRQFSNSRSEMNVSTLELGDSALYLCASSPGPRDKETQYFGPGTRLLVL.

The chain is built from TRBV5-1 and TRBJ2-7; D possibly corresponds to TRBD1 (6 bases). The V gene lost 4 bases and the J gene lost 2 bases, with 13 bases spanning the gap. CDR3 length: 14 amino acids. The germline V gene encodes CDR1 SGHRS and CDR2 YFSETQ. CDR3 sequence (DNA): TGCGCCAGCAGCCGAACAGGGTTCGCCTACGAGCAGTACTTC. This encodes CASSRTGFAYEQYF.

This clone showed up just a few times. The chain uses TRBV7-2 and TRBJ2-3; D is tentatively TRBD1 or TRBD2 (7 bases each). The CDR3 totals 14 residues. The germline V gene has CDR1 SGHTA and CDR2 FQGNSA. Trimming removed 4 bases at V and 1 base at J, with 9 bases between. The CDR3 sequence: CASSSGGGTDTQYF. In DNA, the CDR3 is TGTGCCAGCAGCTCAGGGGGGGGCACAGATACGCAGTATTTT.

J is TRBJ2-5 and V is TRBV14; D not certain. Trimming took off 4 bases at V and 4 bases at J, with 10 bases between the two ends. This CDR3 is built from 13 residues. Germline assignment: CDR1 SGHDN and CDR2 FVKESK. CDR3 protein: CASSRYRVETQYF. CDR3 sequence (DNA): TGTGCCAGCAGCCGATACCGTGTAGAGACCCAGTACTTC.

The rearrangement links TRBV7-2 to TRBJ2-7, with 9 bases lining up with TRBD1. Trimming took 5 bases from V and 3 from J; bases not matched to a gene: 5. The CDR3 is made up of 14 amino acids. Germline V CDR1 and CDR2: SGHTA, FQGNSA. CDR3 loop: CASSGRGQGYEQYF. The DNA for the CDR3 is TGTGCCAGCAGCGGGAGGGGACAGGGCTACGAGCAGTACTTC.

V gene TRBV29-1 combines with J gene TRBJ2-3; 10 bases are shared with TRBD2. Germline trimming cut 1 base from V and 2 bases from J; bases unmatched to any gene: 9. CDR3 length: 17 residues. Germline-derived CDR1 and CDR2 are SQVTM and ANQGSEA. This CDR3 reads CSVEALLAGGPTDTQYF. The CDR3 region has the DNA TGCAGCGTTGAAGCTCTCTTAGCGGGGGGCCCCACAGATACGCAGTATTTT.

This chain joins TRBV29-1 and TRBJ2-1, with TRBD2 matching over 8 bases. In germline, CDR1 is SQVTM, CDR2 ANQGSEA. V gave up 1 base and J gave up 4 bases; unmatched junction bases: 3. The CDR3 is made up of 14 amino acids. This CDR3 reads CSVEGSGGYNEQFF. CDR3 bases: TGCAGCGTTGAAGGAAGCGGGGGATACAATGAGCAGTTCTTC.

In nucleotides, the CDR3 is TGCGCCAGCAGCCCAATAGCGGGGCAAGAGACCCAGTACTTC. Residues: CASSPIAGQETQYF. The rearrangement links TRBV4-3 to TRBJ2-5, with TRBD2 matching 8 bases. The germline CDR1 and CDR2 sequences are LGHNA and YSLEER. This CDR3 has 14 residues. J was trimmed by 2 bases and V by 4 bases; bases with no gene match: 3.

The chain recombines TRBV5-1 with TRBJ2-7; 11 nucleotides align to TRBD1. The CDR3 length is 16 residues. The J segment lost 1 base and the V segment lost 5 bases, leaving 8 bases of the junction unmatched. Germline values: CDR1 SGHRS, CDR2 YFSETQ. CDR3 sequence: CASRTTGTGGSYEQYF. The DNA for the CDR3 is TGCGCCAGCAGAACAACCGGGACAGGGGGATCCTACGAGCAGTACTTC.

The chain is built from TRBV7-2 and TRBJ2-7; TRBD1 agrees at 7 bases. This CDR3 spans 16 amino acids. J was trimmed by 1 base and V by 0 bases; bases with no gene match: 6. Germline V gene lookup returns CDR1 SGHTA and CDR2 FQGNSA. CDR3 sequence (DNA): TGTGCCAGCAGCTTAGCGCTAGCACAGGGGTCCTACGAGCAGTACTTC. Its translation is CASSLALAQGSYEQYF.

This clone was seen a handful of times. The genes are TRBV6-5 and TRBJ2-3, with a weak D call TRBD1 (6 bases). The V end was cut by 7 bases, the J end by 5 bases, with 10 bases between. CDR1 and CDR2 from the germline V gene are MNHEY and SVGAGI. The CDR3 runs 12 residues. CDR3: CASTQTGDTQYF. CDR3 nucleotides: TGTGCCAGCACCCAGACAGGAGATACGCAGTATTTT.

The gene calls are TRBV7-9 and TRBJ2-5; TRBD2 matches at 7 bases. The V segment lost 8 bases and the J segment 4 bases; nucleotides outside the gene matches: 4. The germline gives CDR1 SEHNR, CDR2 FQNEAQ (reference sequence). This CDR3 is 12 amino acids long. CDR3 nucleotides: TGTGCCAGCGGAGGCGGGGGAGAGACCCAGTACTTC. Residues: CASGGGGETQYF.

The V gene is TRBV7-2, the J gene TRBJ2-3; possibly TRBD2 for D (5 bases). Trimming shortened V by 6 bases and J by 4 bases, and 17 bases separated the two germline ends. Per germline, CDR1 SGHTA and CDR2 FQGNSA. CDR3 length: 15 amino acids. The CDR3 here is CASREGLAVADTQYF. DNA for the CDR3: TGTGCCAGCAGAGAAGGCCTAGCTGTGGCAGATACGCAGTATTTT.

The DNA for the CDR3 is TGCAGCGTTGACGGTCAGGGAGGCCAAAACATTCAGTACTTC. Protein product: CSVDGQGGQNIQYF. This rearrangement joins TRBV29-1 to TRBJ2-4, with D tentatively TRBD2 (6 bases). Deletions cut 3 bases from V and 5 bases from J, with 14 bases between. Germline V gene data show CDR1 as SQVTM and CDR2 as ANQGSEA. The CDR3 has 14 residues.

This clone was counted only a few times. The V call is TRBV30, the J call TRBJ1-6; D is possibly TRBD1 (6 bases). Germline loops: CDR1 GTSNPN, CDR2 SVGIG (reference sequence). Trimming shortened V by 3 bases and J by 3 bases, and 12 bases separated the two germline ends. This CDR3 has 15 amino acids. Here the CDR3 DNA reads TGTGCCTGGAGGGCAGGACAGATCTATAATTCACCCCTCCACTTT. As protein: CAWRAGQIYNSPLHF.

The chain combines TRBV30 with TRBJ1-6; D remains unclear. CDR1 GTSNPN and CDR2 SVGIG come from the germline V gene (reference sequence). The germline V and J ends were trimmed by 2 bases and 9 bases, with 11 bases remaining between them. The CDR3 sequence is 13 residues long. The chain's CDR3 is CAWSLGNGSPLHF. The CDR3, as DNA: TGTGCCTGGAGTTTGGGAAACGGTTCACCCCTCCACTTT. Looking up the rest from reference TRBV30 and TRBJ1-6 gives the full variable domain: SQTIHQWPATLVQPVGSPLSLECTVEGTSNPNLYWYRQAAGRGLQLLFYSVGIGQISSEVPQNLSASRPQDRQFILSSKKLLLSDSGFYLCAWSLGNGSPLHFGNGTRLTVT.

This sequence joins TRBV11-2 and TRBJ2-2; 9 bases are a match to TRBD2. Germline V lookup: CDR1 SGHAT, CDR2 FQNNGV. The CDR3 spans 17 residues. V lost 6 bases and J lost 4; bases outside the gene matches: 12. CDR3 DNA: TGTGCCAGCAGGCGTGGCCTAGCGGGGTCGGGCACCGGGGAGCTGTTTTTT. Its translation: CASRRGLAGSGTGELFF.

The J gene is TRBJ2-7, the V gene TRBV28, with D perhaps matching TRBD1 or TRBD2 (6 bases each). This CDR3 is 13 amino acids long. Germline V gene sequence: CDR1 MDHEN, CDR2 SYDVKM. V lost 8 bases and J 2 bases, leaving 13 bases between the germline ends. The CDR3 DNA reads as TGTGCCAGCGTGGGGGGCGTTCCCTACGAGCAGTACTTC. It translates to CASVGGVPYEQYF.

This sequence joins TRBV5-1 and TRBJ2-6; D uncertain. The CDR3 contains 16 residues. V was clipped by 0 bases and J by 0 bases, with 7 bases between them. Germline V lookup: CDR1 SGHRS, CDR2 YFSETQ. The CDR3 DNA is TGCGCCAGCAGCTTGGACGGAGACTCTGGGGCCAACGTCCTGACTTTC. Encoded protein: CASSLDGDSGANVLTF. The whole variable domain, remainder taken from reference TRBV5-1 and TRBJ2-6, is KAGVTQTPRYLIKTRGQQVTLSCSPISGHRSVSWYQQTPGQGLQFLFEYFSETQRNKGNFPGRFSGRQFSNSRSEMNVSTLELGDSALYLCASSLDGDSGANVLTFGAGSRLTVL.

This clone was seen a handful of times. The chain employs TRBV6-5 and TRBJ2-3, with D uncertain. The CDR3 consists of 14 residues. CDR1 is MNHEY and CDR2 is SVGAGI in the germline V gene. Trimming stripped 0 bases from V and 3 bases from J, with 7 bases between. CDR3 amino acids: CASSYSGRTDTQYF. In DNA, the CDR3 is TGTGCCAGCAGTTACTCAGGCCGGACAGATACGCAGTATTTT.